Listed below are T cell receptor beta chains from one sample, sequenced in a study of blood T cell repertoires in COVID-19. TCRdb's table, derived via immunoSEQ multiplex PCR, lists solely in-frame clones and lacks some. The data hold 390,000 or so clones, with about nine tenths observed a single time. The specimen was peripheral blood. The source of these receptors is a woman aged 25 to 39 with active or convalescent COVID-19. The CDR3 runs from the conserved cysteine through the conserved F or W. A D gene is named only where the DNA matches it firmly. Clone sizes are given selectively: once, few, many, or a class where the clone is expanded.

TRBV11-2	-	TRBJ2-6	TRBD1	CASSRQGAGANVLTF	TGTGCCAGCAGCAGACAGGGGGCCGGGGCCAACGTCCTGACTTTC
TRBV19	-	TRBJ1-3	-	CASSIDNSISGNTIYF	TGTGCCAGTAGTATAGATAACAGCATCTCTGGAAACACCATATATTTT
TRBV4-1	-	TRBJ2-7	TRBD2	CASSQDPLRLADSYEQYF	TGCGCCAGCAGCCAAGATCCTCTAAGGCTAGCGGACTCCTACGAGCAGTACTTC
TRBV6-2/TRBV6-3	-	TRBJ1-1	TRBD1	CASSPRTGLEVTEAFF	TGTGCCAGCAGCCCTCGGACAGGGCTGGAGGTCACTGAAGCTTTCTTT
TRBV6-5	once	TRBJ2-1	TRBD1	CASRVGQGAYNEQFF	TGTGCCAGCAGGGTGGGACAGGGGGCATACAATGAGCAGTTCTTC
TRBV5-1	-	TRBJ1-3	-	CASSSFGGQSGNTIYF	TGCGCCAGCAGCTCCTTCGGGGGGCAGTCTGGAAACACCATATATTTT
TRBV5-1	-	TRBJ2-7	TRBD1	CASSPQGTEITYEQYF	TGCGCCAGCAGTCCTCAAGGGACAGAGATTACCTACGAGCAGTACTTC
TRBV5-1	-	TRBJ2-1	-	CASSLIVNEQFF	TGCGCCAGCAGCTTGATAGTTAATGAGCAGTTCTTC
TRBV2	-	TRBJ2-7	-	CASSETPEFGYEQYF	TGTGCCAGCAGTGAGACACCCGAGTTTGGGTACGAGCAGTACTTC
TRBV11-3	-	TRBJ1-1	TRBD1	CASSLGGTDFEAFF	TGTGCCAGCAGCTTAGGGGGGACAGATTTCGAAGCTTTCTTT
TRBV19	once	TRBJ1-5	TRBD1	CASRILRQGSNQPQHF	TGTGCCAGTAGAATTCTTCGACAGGGCAGCAATCAGCCCCAGCATTTT
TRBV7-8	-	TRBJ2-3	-	CASSLGSFTDTQYF	TGTGCCAGCAGCTTAGGTTCTTTCACAGATACGCAGTATTTT
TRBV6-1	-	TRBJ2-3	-	CASSEAGGGATDTQYF	TGTGCCAGCAGTGAAGCAGGAGGGGGCGCGACAGATACGCAGTATTTT
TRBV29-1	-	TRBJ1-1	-	CSVDRGGTEAFF	TGCAGCGTTGACAGGGGCGGCACTGAAGCTTTCTTT
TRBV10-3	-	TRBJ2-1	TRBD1	CATIGQGSRDEQFF	TGTGCCACCATTGGACAGGGGAGTCGGGATGAGCAGTTCTTC
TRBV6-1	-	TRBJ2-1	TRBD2	CASSDLMVAGGNNEQFF	TGTGCCAGCAGTGATCTCATGGTAGCGGGGGGAAACAATGAGCAGTTCTTC
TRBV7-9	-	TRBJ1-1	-	CASSYIGDSLPEAFF	TGTGCCAGCAGCTACATAGGGGACTCCTTGCCTGAAGCTTTCTTT
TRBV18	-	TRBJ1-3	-	CASSPQGGAGNTIYF	TGTGCCAGCTCACCACAGGGAGGGGCTGGAAACACCATATATTTT